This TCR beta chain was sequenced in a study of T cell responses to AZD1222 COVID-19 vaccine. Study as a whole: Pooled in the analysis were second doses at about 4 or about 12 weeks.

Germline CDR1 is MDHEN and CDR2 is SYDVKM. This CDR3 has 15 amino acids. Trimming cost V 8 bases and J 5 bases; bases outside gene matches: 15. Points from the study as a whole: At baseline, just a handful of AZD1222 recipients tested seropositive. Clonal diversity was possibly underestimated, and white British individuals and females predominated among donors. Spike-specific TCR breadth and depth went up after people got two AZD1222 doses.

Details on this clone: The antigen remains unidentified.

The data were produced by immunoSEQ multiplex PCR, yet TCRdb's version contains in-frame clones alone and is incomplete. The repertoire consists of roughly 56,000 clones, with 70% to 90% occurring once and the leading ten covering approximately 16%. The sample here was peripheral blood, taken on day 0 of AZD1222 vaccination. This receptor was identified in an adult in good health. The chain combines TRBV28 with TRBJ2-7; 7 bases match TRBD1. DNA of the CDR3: TGTGCCAGCGTGAGCCCCGGGACAGCTAAAAACGAGCAGTACTTC. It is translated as CASVSPGTAKNEQYF.